The 19 T cell receptor beta chains listed next were all sequenced from one sample in a study of human T cells and chemical hapten exposure. Using its own MiXCR run on the RACE reads, TCRdb lists one record per CDR3 protein. The profile shows some 150,000 distinct CDR3 sequences, approximately 10% of them singletons. Time point defined: patch test 2, 6 weeks after DPC sensitization. Treatment noted: therapeutic diphenylcyclopropenone sensitization with weekly scalp DPC. The sequencing here drew on whole blood, taken in connection with sensitization to the hapten diphenylcyclopropenone (DPC). The receptors originated from a woman aged 50 to 65 with alopecia areata. Some clones in this sample may be carry-over from other donors' samples.

This clonotype was counted only a few times. This chain connects TRBV20-1 to TRBJ2-1; TRBD2 aligns across 8 bases. From germline, CDR1 is DFQATT and CDR2 SNEGSKA (reference sequence). The CDR3 spans 15 residues. V dropped 6 bases and J dropped 9; count of bases not matched to a gene: 16. The CDR3 DNA sequence: TGCAGTGCACGTAGAGCGGGAGCCCCTGATGCTGAGCAGTTCTTC. This sequence encodes CSARRAGAPDAEQFF.

CDR3 nucleotide sequence: TGTGCCAGTAGACGAACCCTCCGGGACAGTTATGGCTACACCTTC. Its translation is CASRRTLRDSYGYTF. The chain joins TRBV19 to TRBJ1-2; 7 positions match TRBD1. The CDR3 has 15 amino acids. Trimming at V came to 6 bases and at J to 5 bases, leaving 12 bases not matched to a gene. The V gene's germline CDR1 is LNHDA and CDR2 SQIVND (reference sequence). The entire variable domain, with the rest obtained from reference TRBV19 and TRBJ1-2, is as follows: DGGITQSPKYLFRKEGQNVTLSCEQNLNHDAMYWYRQDPGQGLRLIYYSQIVNDFQKGDIAEGYSVSREKKESFPLTVTSAQKNPTAFYLCASRRTLRDSYGYTFGSGTRLTVV.

This clonotype has more than one count but fewer than ten. The chain uses TRBV23-1 and TRBJ2-1; D is uncertain. TRBV23-1 falls under the ORF class, with uncertain function. CDR3 size: 11 residues. Trimming cost V 2 bases and J 6 bases, with 2 bases left between them. The CDR3 region has the DNA TGCGCCAGCAGTCAACCCAATGAGCAGTTCTTC. This encodes CASSQPNEQFF.

This clonotype was seen many times. This chain uses TRBV18 with TRBJ1-1; D unresolved. This CDR3 has 14 amino acids. Trimming shortened V by 2 bases and J by 1 base, and 8 bases separated the two germline ends. The germline gives CDR1 KGHSH, CDR2 LQKENI. DNA of the CDR3: TGTGCCAGCTCACCAACCTCGGCGAACACTGAAGCTTTCTTT. Translated: CASSPTSANTEAFF.

This clonotype was counted many times. V usage is TRBV13 and J usage is TRBJ2-3, with D perhaps TRBD1 (6 bases). V dropped 3 bases and J dropped 3 bases, with 7 bases sitting between them. This CDR3 region has 13 residues. From germline, CDR1 is PRHDT and CDR2 FYEKMQ (reference sequence). CDR3 protein: CASSFDRTDTQYF. The DNA for the CDR3 is TGTGCCAGCAGCTTCGACAGGACAGATACGCAGTATTTT.

This chain links TRBV7-2 with TRBJ2-6, with D possibly being TRBD1 (5 bases). Trimming pared 5 bases from V and 0 bases from J, leaving 14 bases between. Germline V gene data show CDR1 as SGHTA and CDR2 as FQGNSA. CDR3 size: 17 residues. The CDR3 bases are TGTGCCAGCAGCACAGGCGTGGTAGGCTCTGGGGCCAACGTCCTGACTTTC. Its translation is CASSTGVVGSGANVLTF.

This chain connects TRBV11-2 to TRBJ2-7; D not resolved. V was pared by 5 bases and J by 4 bases, with 15 bases between. The CDR3 consists of 14 residues. Per germline, CDR1 SGHAT and CDR2 FQNNGV. DNA of the CDR3: TGTGCCAGCAGCCAGTCCCTTGGGGAATACGAGCAGTACTTC. It yields the protein CASSQSLGEYEQYF.

The chain links TRBV12-3 or TRBV12-4 to TRBJ2-1, with 7 bases fitting TRBD2. The CDR3 extends over 15 amino acids. V dropped 2 bases and J dropped 5; count of bases not matched to a gene: 6. The CDR3 bases are TGTGCCAGCAGTTTAAGTAGCGGGCTAAACAATGAGCAGTTCTTC. Its protein is CASSLSSGLNNEQFF.

This clonotype showed up many times. The V and J genes are TRBV10-3 and TRBJ1-1; D unclear. V shed 3 bases and J shed 1 base, with 3 bases lying between them. The germline V gene has CDR1 ENHRY and CDR2 SYGVKD. The CDR3 totals 12 residues. CDR3 protein: CAISERNTEAFF. CDR3 DNA: TGTGCCATCAGTGAAAGGAACACTGAAGCTTTCTTT.

This sequence joins TRBV6-5 and TRBJ2-3; tentatively, D is TRBD2 (5 bases). Germline V CDR1 and CDR2: MNHEY, SVGAGI. The length of the CDR3 is 16 residues. With 5 bases removed from V and 6 bases from J, the gap between germline ends came to 21 bases. CDR3 protein: CASSPTGPNSGDTQYF. The CDR3 coding sequence is TGTGCCAGCAGTCCGACCGGGCCCAACTCGGGGGATACGCAGTATTTT.

This clonotype has only a few counts. The rearrangement links TRBV28 to TRBJ2-5; D ambiguous. Germline V gives CDR1 MDHEN, CDR2 SYDVKM. CDR3 length equals 12 residues. V was shortened by 4 bases and J by 5 bases, with 8 bases between the two germline ends. CDR3 DNA: TGTGCCAGCAGTTCTGCTTATGAGACCCAGTACTTC. Residues: CASSSAYETQYF.

Concerning this clonotype: Just one base apart from a much larger clone, this may be a read error. In DNA form, the CDR3 reads TGTGCCAGCAGCTCTAGGAAGGGAGGGACAGATACGCAGTATTTT. Translating it yields CASSSRKGGTDTQYF. This chain joins TRBV7-3 and TRBJ2-3, with 7 positions matching TRBD2. CDR1 and CDR2 (germline): SGHTA, FQGTGA. V lost 4 bases and J lost 3; bases outside the gene matches: 7. The CDR3 is 15 residues long. Combining the CDR3 with reference TRBV7-3 and TRBJ2-3 gives the whole variable domain GAGVSQTPSNKVTEKGKYVELRCDPISGHTALYWYRQSLGQGPEFLIYFQGTGAADDSGLPNDRFFAVRPEGSVSTLKIQRTERGDSAVYLCASSSRKGGTDTQYFGPGTRLTVL.

The chain uses TRBV7-8 and TRBJ2-6; TRBD1 is a possible D gene (6 bases). The CDR3 is 16 residues long. In germline, CDR1 is SGHVS, CDR2 FQNEAQ. Trimming stripped 6 bases from V and 0 bases from J, with 12 bases between. CDR3 sequence: CASRPTGISGANVLTF. For the CDR3, the DNA is TGTGCCAGCAGGCCGACAGGAATCTCTGGGGCCAACGTCCTGACTTTC.

V is TRBV2 and J is TRBJ2-2, with D maybe TRBD2 (6 bases). V gave up 1 base and J gave up 5 bases, with 11 bases separating them. Per the germline V gene, CDR1 is SNHLY and CDR2 is FYNNEI. This CDR3 is built from 15 residues. This CDR3 is CASSEVASETGELFF. CDR3 nucleotide sequence: TGTGCCAGCAGTGAAGTGGCTAGCGAGACCGGGGAGCTGTTTTTT.

This clonotype was observed many times. V usage is TRBV6-5 and J usage is TRBJ2-1; D is uncertain. This CDR3 is built from 11 residues. Germline CDR1 is MNHEY and CDR2 is SVGAGI. V was pared by 2 bases and J by 6 bases, with 2 bases between. The CDR3 DNA reads as TGTGCCAGCAGTTACCTCAATGAGCAGTTCTTC. This encodes CASSYLNEQFF.

This clonotype has at least ten counts. The chain joins TRBV3-1 to TRBJ1-5, with D uncertain. The CDR3 has 13 residues. The V gene lost 4 bases and the J gene lost 8 bases, with 12 bases spanning the gap. Per the germline V gene, CDR1 is LGHDT and CDR2 is YNNKEL (reference sequence). Here the CDR3 DNA reads TGTGCCAGCAGCCCATCTAGGGCCGAGCCCCAGCATTTT. Protein: CASSPSRAEPQHF.

Ten or more counts support this clonotype. This sequence joins TRBV14 and TRBJ2-3, with 7 bases lining up with TRBD2. Germline assignment: CDR1 SGHDN and CDR2 FVKESK. V dropped 0 bases and J dropped 4; count of bases not matched to a gene: 7. This CDR3 has 16 amino acids. CDR3 protein: CASSQDLGRIADTQYF. The CDR3 DNA sequence: TGTGCCAGCAGCCAAGATCTCGGGAGGATAGCAGATACGCAGTATTTT.

This clonotype was seen many times. This chain joins TRBV11-2 and TRBJ2-1, with unresolved D. This CDR3 is built from 17 residues. V was shortened by 4 bases and J by 0 bases, with 16 bases between the two germline ends. Looked up from germline, CDR1 is SGHAT and CDR2 is FQNNGV. CDR3 nucleotides: TGTGCCAGCAGCTACCCCCTTGGCGGTACCTCCTACAATGAGCAGTTCTTC. Amino acid sequence: CASSYPLGGTSYNEQFF.

This clonotype was counted only a few times. The chain employs TRBV5-1 and TRBJ2-3; D may be TRBD2 (5 bases). The CDR3 totals 15 residues. Germline V CDR1 and CDR2: SGHRS, YFSETQ. V was trimmed by 3 bases and J by 0 bases, leaving 11 bases between them. CDR3 in DNA: TGCGCCAGCAGCTCGCGGGCAGATAGCACAGATACGCAGTATTTT. It yields the protein CASSSRADSTDTQYF.